The 11 T cell receptor beta chains in this list originate from one sample, sequenced in a study of blood T cell repertoires in COVID-19. The protocol was immunoSEQ multiplex PCR, while the TCRdb copy is restricted to in-frame clones and leaves out a portion. The repertoire holds 180,000 or so clones, about three quarters seen once, with 2.5% to 3% in the top ten. Sequencing was carried out using peripheral blood. Receptors were obtained from a woman aged 80 or over with active or convalescent COVID-19.

The chain couples TRBV6-6 to TRBJ1-5; 9 positions match TRBD1. Germline V gene data show CDR1 as MNHNY and CDR2 as SVGAGI (reference sequence). The CDR3 sequence is 15 residues long. V trimming: 2 bases; J trimming: 3 bases; junction bases outside the gene matches: 2. CDR3 residues: CASSYRQGDNQPQHF. CDR3 sequence (DNA): TGTGCCAGCAGTTACAGACAGGGGGACAATCAGCCCCAGCATTTT.

The chain employs TRBV7-3 and TRBJ2-6; D ambiguous. The V gene's germline CDR1 is SGHTA and CDR2 FQGTGA. This CDR3 has 14 amino acids. V was shortened by 2 bases and J by 1 base, with 3 bases between the two germline ends. CDR3 sequence: CASSLSSGANVLTF. The CDR3 region has the DNA TGTGCCAGCAGCTTATCTTCTGGGGCCAACGTCCTGACTTTC.

J is TRBJ2-7 and V is TRBV9; 10 bases agree with TRBD1. This CDR3 is 15 amino acids long. CDR1 and CDR2 from the germline V gene are SGDLS and YYNGEE. The J segment lost 3 bases and the V segment lost 3 bases, leaving 6 bases of the junction unmatched. The CDR3 sequence is CASSAGQGTYYEQYF. The CDR3 DNA reads as TGTGCCAGCAGCGCGGGACAGGGGACTTACTACGAGCAGTACTTC. Complete variable domain (other parts from reference TRBV9 and TRBJ2-7): DSGVTQTPKHLITATGQRVTLRCSPRSGDLSVYWYQQSLDQGLQFLIQYYNGEERAKGNILERFSAQQFPDLHSELNLSSLELGDSALYFCASSAGQGTYYEQYFGPGTRLTVT.

The chain couples TRBV28 to TRBJ1-1, with TRBD1 as a possible D gene (6 bases). The CDR3 totals 11 residues. CDR1 is MDHEN and CDR2 is SYDVKM in the germline V gene. Trimming left V 2 bases short and J 11 bases short, with 9 bases between. CDR3 region: CASSLQGMAFF. CDR3 DNA sequence: TGTGCCAGCAGTTTACAGGGGATGGCTTTCTTT.

This clone showed up just a few times. The chain has TRBV7-6 and TRBJ1-1; maybe TRBD1 (5 bases). The V end was cut by 4 bases, the J end by 4 bases, with 19 bases between. The germline CDR1 and CDR2 sequences are SGHVS and FNYEAQ. The CDR3 covers 16 residues. The CDR3 region is CASSSNHWQGSTEAFF. The CDR3 DNA is TGTGCCAGCAGCTCCAATCACTGGCAGGGATCCACTGAAGCTTTCTTT.

V and J are TRBV25-1 and TRBJ2-7; the D gene is possibly TRBD2 (5 bases). V lost 8 bases, J lost 0 bases, and 11 bases lay in between. This CDR3 comprises 13 residues. Germline V gene data show CDR1 as MGHDK and CDR2 as SYGVNS. This CDR3 reads CASRELSSYEQYF. DNA of the CDR3: TGTGCCAGCCGGGAACTTAGCTCCTACGAGCAGTACTTC.

The chain has TRBV3-1 (or the pseudogene TRBV3-2) and TRBJ1-4, with 8 bases lining up with TRBD1. With 2 bases clipped from V and 8 bases from J, the junction kept 7 bases outside the gene matches. CDR3 length: 15 amino acids. The V gene's germline CDR1 is LGHDT and CDR2 YNNKEL (reference sequence). CDR3 region: CASSQFETGDEKLFF. CDR3 bases: TGTGCCAGCAGCCAATTCGAGACAGGGGACGAAAAACTGTTTTTT.

Of note for this clone: One end of the junction is discordant with germline, which a read error may explain. The chain combines TRBV6-5 with TRBJ1-4; 8 positions agree with TRBD1. The CDR3 totals 13 residues. CDR1 is MNHEY and CDR2 is SVGAGI in the germline V gene. Here the CDR3 reads CASSYKDRERLFF. CDR3 DNA sequence: TGTGCCAGCAGTTACAAGGACAGGGAAAGACTGTTTTTT.

V and J are TRBV18 and TRBJ2-2; TRBD1 is a possible D gene (6 bases). The CDR3 loop spans 17 amino acids. V was clipped by 3 bases and J by 5 bases, with 19 bases between them. Germline V lookup: CDR1 KGHSH, CDR2 LQKENI. The CDR3 nucleotides read TGTGCCAGCTCACCGCCATTGGGGGCCTCGGGGACCGGGGAGCTGTTTTTT. Translation: CASSPPLGASGTGELFF.

The chain carries TRBV6-2 or TRBV6-3 and TRBJ1-1, with 8 bases aligning to TRBD1. The germline CDR1 and CDR2 sequences are MNHEY and SVGEGT. V shed 0 bases, J shed 9 bases, and the junction held 3 bases outside the gene matches. This CDR3 has 13 residues. CDR3 loop: CASSYSGRGQAFF. The CDR3 DNA reads as TGTGCCAGCAGTTACTCCGGCAGGGGGCAAGCTTTCTTT.

This clone was seen a handful of times. The V and J genes are TRBV10-3 and TRBJ2-1, with 9 bases identical to TRBD2. V lost 3 bases, J lost 5 bases, and 2 bases stayed unmatched. The CDR3 runs to 14 residues. CDR1 is ENHRY and CDR2 is SYGVKD in the germline V gene. The CDR3 loop is CAISESGGNNEQFF. CDR3 nucleotides: TGTGCCATCAGTGAAAGCGGGGGGAACAATGAGCAGTTCTTC.